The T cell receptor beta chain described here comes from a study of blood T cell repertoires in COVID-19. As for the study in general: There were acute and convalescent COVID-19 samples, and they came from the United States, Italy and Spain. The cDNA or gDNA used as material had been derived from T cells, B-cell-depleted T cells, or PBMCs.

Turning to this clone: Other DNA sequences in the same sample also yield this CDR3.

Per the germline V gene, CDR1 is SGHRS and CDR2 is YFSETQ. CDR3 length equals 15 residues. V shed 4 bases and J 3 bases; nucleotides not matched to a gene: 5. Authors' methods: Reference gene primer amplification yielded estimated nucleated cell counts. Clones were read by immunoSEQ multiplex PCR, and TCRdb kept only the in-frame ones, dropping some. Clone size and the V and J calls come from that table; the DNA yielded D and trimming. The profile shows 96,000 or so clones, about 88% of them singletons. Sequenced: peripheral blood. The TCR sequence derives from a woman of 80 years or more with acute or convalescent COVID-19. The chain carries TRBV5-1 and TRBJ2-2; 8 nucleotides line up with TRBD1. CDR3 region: CASSTGQGYTGELFF. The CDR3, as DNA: TGCGCCAGCAGCACCGGACAGGGATACACCGGGGAGCTGTTTTTT.